This TCR beta chain was sequenced for a study of ipilimumab plus nivolumab after autologous stem cell transplantation. Overall study context: Median doses per patient: roughly five ipilimumab, under 10 nivolumab. DLBCL patients had primary refractory or relapsed disease.

TCRdb's table, derived via immunoSEQ multiplex PCR, lists solely in-frame clones and lacks some. The sample has under 25,000 clones; around 82% are singletons. Patients got ipilimumab 1 mg/kg beginning 14 to 28 days post-transplant. Through week 26, nivolumab 3 mg/kg IV was given weeks 1, 4, 7, 10, then biweekly. This CDR3 contains 12 residues. V lost 2 bases and J 8 bases, leaving 8 bases between the germline ends. J is TRBJ2-3 and V is TRBV23-1; D uncertain. Being an ORF, TRBV23-1 has a function that is uncertain. Sequencing was performed on PBMCs, taken in a trial of ipilimumab plus nivolumab as post-transplant consolidation. The TCR was taken from a male donor with diffuse large B-cell lymphoma. The CDR3: CASSQEMGTQYF. The CDR3 nucleotides are TGCGCCAGCAGTCAAGAAATGGGTACGCAGTATTTT.